This is a list of T cell receptor beta chains from one sample in a study of cytomegalovirus exposure and HLA in healthy donors. Repertoires were generated with immunoSEQ multiplex PCR, while TCRdb's copy carries only in-frame clones and drops some. This table lists just over 150,000 clones. Sequences were obtained from PBMCs. The source is a woman between 55 and 75 years old in good health and CMV-seronegative. The CDR3 runs from the conserved cysteine through the conserved F or W.

v_call cdr3_aa
TRBV10-3 CAISTPSIDYNEQFF
TRBV5-1 CASSPRTSGTFTDTQYF
TRBV7-3 CASSSDPIRGYTF
TRBV7-9 CASQWEGKSFF
TRBV18 CASSPPGKSYEQYF
TRBV2 CASNGQALQPQHF
TRBV18 CASSPMGQVNTEAFF
TRBV9 CASSVAGTSAYEQYF
TRBV5-1 CASNFRDSYYNEQFF
TRBV2 CASSTETQYF
TRBV13 CASSLDPGISYNEQFF
TRBV10-2 CATTGGYTEAFF
TRBV7-8 CASSPRTGGTSYEQYF
TRBV2 CASGYRRSEKLFF
TRBV7-6 CASSLMAVDEKLFF
TRBV30 CAWSPLAGNEQFF
TRBV6-5 CASSLRVHSNQPQHF
TRBV7-8 CASSFRNREGTEAFF
TRBV9 CASSVEGQGATDTQYF
TRBV2 CASSEVGGPSSYNSPLHF
TRBV19 CASTPVKTNNQPQHF
TRBV4-2 CASSPVGGSQDEKLFF
TRBV4-1 CASSQLPGQGTDTQYF
TRBV4-2 CASSQGTGELKPQHF
TRBV7-9 CASSPRQGDGYTF
TRBV7-2 CASSLATGAIYNEQFF
TRBV5-4 CASSAPTGPSEAFF
TRBV6-5 CASSYSGAKGDYGYTF
TRBV5-1 CASTPGQGGGELFF
TRBV9 CASSLQGAYSPLHF
TRBV15 CATSRGLGTGHTEAFF
TRBV19 CASSIDFGAGELFF
TRBV2 CASSENSQGNQPQHF
TRBV20-1 CSAGGGEQYF
TRBV6-5 CASSWQRGQPQHF
TRBV9 CASSEAGAGDTQYF
TRBV4-2 CASSSWTSGGIANEQFF
TRBV5-1 CASSLDGRGVAKNIQYF
TRBV6-5 CASSYESYTEAFF
TRBV5-6 CASSLFSYRGISGELFF
TRBV7-9 CASSLSGGQEETQYF
TRBV5-1 CASSLGLAGSSTDTQYF
TRBV7-3 CASSPTRQAANTGELFF
TRBV18 CASSPQGNRNQPQHF
TRBV7-3 CASSEDRGYGYTF
TRBV30 CAWSTGQAKTSGANVLTF
TRBV18 CASSQLPGPRVVEGYTF
TRBV6-5 CASSPVTSYNSPLHF
TRBV7-8 CASSKRQGSMNTEAFF
TRBV6-6 CASSYGQGIPYEQYF
TRBV10-3 CAISEPRGHYTEAFF
TRBV6-1 CASRPGTSGNYEQYF
TRBV30 CAWSLTGRSYSGNTIYF
TRBV25-1 CASSKSGTSGREQFF
TRBV7-9 CASSLQGRDQPQHF